This T cell receptor beta chain was captured in a study of T cells in Graves' hyperthyroidism and ophthalmopathy (dated by TCRdb to between 2018 and 2021). Regarding the research as a whole: To identify TCR V-J signatures that set the groups apart, the researchers used a discovery cohort of about a hundred patients, made up of 40 to 45 with Graves' ophthalmopathy and 57 with stable Graves' hyperthyroidism. An independent validation cohort of under 20 hyperthyroidism patients and approximately 16 patients who later progressed to ophthalmopathy tested prospective prediction of ophthalmopathy. The study also compared thyroid tissue and blood T-cell repertoires from a handful of Graves' hyperthyroidism patients. The 85 to 100 discovery patients were divided at random into training and test sets in a 7:3 ratio. After blood sampling, hyperthyroidism patients were treated with methimazole at a starting dose of 30 mg daily, and ophthalmopathy patients were treated with high-dose intravenous methylprednisolone. The paper reports TCR Vbeta CDR3 sequencing of some 140 peripheral blood samples: approximately 41 ophthalmopathy, under 85 hyperthyroidism and around 17 progressor patients.

The TCR beta CDR3 regions were amplified from the RNA transcripts. The first round of RT-PCR for the TCR CDR3 was performed with the HTBI primer set and the Qiagen OneStep RT-PCR kit. Libraries were constructed in a second round of multiplex PCR, after which size selection and purification were carried out. Sequencing of the libraries was done on an Illumina HiSeq2000 using paired-end 100 bp reads. Per the source publication's procedure: SOAPnuke was used to process the raw data, removing reads that contained adapters or uncalled bases, had a mean Phred below 15, or lacked an exact match to the constant primer or identifier. High-quality paired reads were merged with COPE v1.2.5, and unique nucleotide sequences were defined as clonotypes. MiTCR v1.1 was used to align clonotypes to the IMGT TRBV, TRBD and TRBJ reference segments. The analysis was restricted to V-J combinations with a frequency above 0.0001, which together covered 99% to 99.2% of the repertoires. A TCS score was defined as the ratio between F50 (clonal expansion) and ExV (chaos), using BLOSUM62-based TCRdist between CDR3 peptides within each V-J. Welch's t-statistics and random forest reduced 500 to 550 V-J features to some 14, which were used in a naive Bayes classifier (R e1071). The public reads were reanalyzed by TCRdb: fastp trimming at Q25, MiXCR alignment, in-frame beta chains only. Each CDR3 protein appears once, grouped with its most common genes and DNA. The authors' filters were not applied to this entry. The table for this sample lists hundreds of thousands of distinct CDR3 sequences; roughly 50% of them were counted only once. About 7.8% of the sample goes to the ten largest clones.

Graves' hyperthyroidism was defined as stable when no progression to ophthalmopathy occurred over 18 months of follow-up. Hyperthyroidism patients were newly diagnosed, with disease duration under 2 months, and aged 18 to 65 years. Exclusion was applied to patients with uncontrolled infections, other autoimmune diseases, pregnancy or lactation. Diagnoses were based on clinical symptoms, serum thyroxine and TRAb, thyroid ultrasound and orbital computed tomography. Trizol reagent was used to extract total RNA, and RNA quality was then checked on an Agilent 2100 Bioanalyzer. CDR1 KGHDR and CDR2 SFDVKD are derived from the germline V gene. The germline ends are 13 bases apart after V is trimmed by 4 bases and J by 5 bases. The CDR3 sequence holds 14 residues, the cysteine and phenylalanine included. The CDR3 DNA has 42 bases and is translated from base 1. At least ten counts were recorded for this clonotype. The clone's antigen remains unknown. Base qualities are not provided; no much larger clone lies one nucleotide away.

Broad study findings and their caveats: Sample size was not statistically predetermined, and blinding of investigators to group allocation was not performed. During validation, the model predicted progression to ophthalmopathy a median of approximately 7 months ahead of onset, with 60% to 71% sensitivity and 72% to 80% specificity. In cross-validation, a model built on a 13 V-J signature told ophthalmopathy apart from stable hyperthyroidism with just under 90% sensitivity and 81% to 82% specificity, and in testing the same model reached 80%/75%. Most expanded thyroid clonotypes (frequency above 0.001) were also detected in blood, a finding suggesting that blood repertoires may reflect thyroid immune responses.

Sequenced sample: peripheral blood or thyroid tissue (not recorded which). The sequence derives from a woman younger than 30 with Graves' hyperthyroidism. Donor details come from another sample of the same person, matched by shared clones. The rearrangement combines TRBV24-1 with TRBJ2-5; the D gene is perhaps TRBD1, on 6 matching bases. The nucleotide sequence reads TGTGCCACCAGTGACCGGACAGCTCGGGAGACCCAGTACTTC. Translated, it gives CATSDRTARETQYF.